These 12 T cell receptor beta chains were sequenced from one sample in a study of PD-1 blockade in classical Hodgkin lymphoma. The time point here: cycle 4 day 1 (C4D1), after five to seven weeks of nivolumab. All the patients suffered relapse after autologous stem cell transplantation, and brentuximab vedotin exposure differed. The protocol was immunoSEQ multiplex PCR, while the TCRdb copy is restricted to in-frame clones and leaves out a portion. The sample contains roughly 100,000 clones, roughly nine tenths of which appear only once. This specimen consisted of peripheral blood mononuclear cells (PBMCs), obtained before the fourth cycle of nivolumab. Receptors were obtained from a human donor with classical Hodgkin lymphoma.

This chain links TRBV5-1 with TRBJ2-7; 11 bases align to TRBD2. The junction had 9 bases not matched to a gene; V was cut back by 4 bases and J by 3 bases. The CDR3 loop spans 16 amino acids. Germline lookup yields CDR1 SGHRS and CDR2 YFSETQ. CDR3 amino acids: CASSPDGLAGGYEQYF. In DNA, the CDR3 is TGCGCCAGCAGCCCAGACGGGCTAGCGGGAGGCTACGAGCAGTACTTC.

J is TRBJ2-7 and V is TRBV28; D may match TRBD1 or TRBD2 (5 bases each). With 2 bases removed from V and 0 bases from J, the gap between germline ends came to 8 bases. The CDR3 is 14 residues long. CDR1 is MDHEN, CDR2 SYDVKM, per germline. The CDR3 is CASSLGTGSYEQYF. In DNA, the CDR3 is TGTGCCAGCAGTTTAGGGACGGGCTCCTACGAGCAGTACTTC.

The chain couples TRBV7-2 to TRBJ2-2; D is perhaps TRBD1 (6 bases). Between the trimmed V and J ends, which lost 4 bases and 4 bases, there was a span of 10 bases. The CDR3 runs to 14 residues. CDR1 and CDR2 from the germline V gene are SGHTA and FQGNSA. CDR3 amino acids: CASSSGHLTGELFF. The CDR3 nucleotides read TGTGCCAGCAGCTCGGGACACCTCACCGGGGAGCTGTTTTTT.

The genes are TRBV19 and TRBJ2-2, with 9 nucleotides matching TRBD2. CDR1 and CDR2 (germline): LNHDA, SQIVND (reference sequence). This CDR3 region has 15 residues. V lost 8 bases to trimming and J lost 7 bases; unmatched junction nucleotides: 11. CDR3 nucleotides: TGTGCCAGTCGTGGGGCTAGCGGGATGGGCGGGGAGCTGTTTTTT. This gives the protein CASRGASGMGGELFF.

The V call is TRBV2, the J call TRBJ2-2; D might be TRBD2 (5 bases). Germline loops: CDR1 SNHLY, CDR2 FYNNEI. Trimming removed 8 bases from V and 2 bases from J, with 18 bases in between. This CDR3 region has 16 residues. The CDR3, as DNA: TGTGCCAGCCATTTTATGGGAGAGATAAACACCGGGGAGCTGTTTTTT. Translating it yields CASHFMGEINTGELFF.

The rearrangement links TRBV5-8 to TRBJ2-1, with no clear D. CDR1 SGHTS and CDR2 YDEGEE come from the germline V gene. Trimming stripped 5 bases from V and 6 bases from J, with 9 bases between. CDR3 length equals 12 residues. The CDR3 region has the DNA TGTGCCAGCAGACGCCCGTTCAATGAGCAGTTCTTC. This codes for CASRRPFNEQFF.

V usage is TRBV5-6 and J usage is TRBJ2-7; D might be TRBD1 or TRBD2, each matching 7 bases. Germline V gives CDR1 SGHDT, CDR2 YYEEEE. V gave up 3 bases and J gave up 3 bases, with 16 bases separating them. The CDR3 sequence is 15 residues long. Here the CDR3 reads CASSYHRGGGYEQYF. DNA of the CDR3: TGTGCCAGCAGCTACCACAGGGGCGGGGGCTACGAGCAGTACTTC. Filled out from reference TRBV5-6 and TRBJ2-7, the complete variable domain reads DAGVTQSPTHLIKTRGQQVTLRCSPKSGHDTVSWYQQALGQGPQFIFQYYEEEERQRGNFPDRFSGHQFPNYSSELNVNALLLGDSALYLCASSYHRGGGYEQYFGPGTRLTVT.

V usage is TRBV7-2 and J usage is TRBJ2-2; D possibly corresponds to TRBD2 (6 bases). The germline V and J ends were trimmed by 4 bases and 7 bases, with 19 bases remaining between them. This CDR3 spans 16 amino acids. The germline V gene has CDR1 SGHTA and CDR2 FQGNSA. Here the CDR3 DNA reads TGTGCCAGCAGCTCACAATCCCCGGGACTTAACGGGGAGCTGTTTTTT. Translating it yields CASSSQSPGLNGELFF.

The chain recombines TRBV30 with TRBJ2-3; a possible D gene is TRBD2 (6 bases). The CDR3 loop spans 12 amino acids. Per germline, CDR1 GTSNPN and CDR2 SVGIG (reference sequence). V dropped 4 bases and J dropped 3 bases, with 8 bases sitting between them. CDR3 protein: CAWTSVTDTQYF. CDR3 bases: TGTGCCTGGACTAGCGTTACAGATACGCAGTATTTT.

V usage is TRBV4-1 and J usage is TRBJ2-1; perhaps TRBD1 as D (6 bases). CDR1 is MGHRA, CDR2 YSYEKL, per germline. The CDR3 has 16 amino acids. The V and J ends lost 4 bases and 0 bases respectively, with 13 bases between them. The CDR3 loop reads CASSPLGAGSYNEQFF. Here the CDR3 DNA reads TGCGCCAGCAGCCCCTTGGGGGCGGGCTCCTACAATGAGCAGTTCTTC.

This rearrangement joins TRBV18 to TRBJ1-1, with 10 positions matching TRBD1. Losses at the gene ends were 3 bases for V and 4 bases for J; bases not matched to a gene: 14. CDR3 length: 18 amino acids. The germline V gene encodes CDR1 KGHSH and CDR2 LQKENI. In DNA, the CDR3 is TGTGCCAGCTCACCTAGACGAGTCGGACAGGGGGGGAGCACTGAAGCTTTCTTT. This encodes CASSPRRVGQGGSTEAFF.

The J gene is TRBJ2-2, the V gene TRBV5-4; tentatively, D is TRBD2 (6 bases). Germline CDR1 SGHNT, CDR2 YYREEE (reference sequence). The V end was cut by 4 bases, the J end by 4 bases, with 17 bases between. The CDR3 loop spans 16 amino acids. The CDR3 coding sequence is TGTGCCAGCAGCATAGTCGGAAGGGGAGGCACCGGGGAGCTGTTTTTT. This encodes CASSIVGRGGTGELFF.